The sequence of this T cell receptor (beta chain) was determined in a study of T cell repertoires in cytomegalovirus infection. Study details: Well-studied HLA-B-restricted CMV epitopes were used in the study alongside recently identified HLA-C-restricted ones. From public TCR beta signatures came an indication of both CMV infection and matching HLA type. Notes on the study in general: Carriers of CMV plus the relevant HLA were identified by cumulative public TCR beta family frequency.

TCRdb analysed the reads with MiXCR anew, one entry per CDR3 protein. The sample carries about 570,000 distinct CDR3 sequences, just under 40% recorded once. With 6 bases clipped from V and 3 bases from J, the junction kept 8 bases outside the gene matches. The CDR3 consists of 16 residues. Germline V gene data show CDR1 as KGHSH and CDR2 as LQKENI. This clonotype was counted between two and nine times. The antigen is not known. The source was cultured PBMCs, collected from culture after CMV antigen stimulation. The clonotype comes from a human donor in good health (CMV status not recorded). Some clones in this sample may be carry-over from other donors' samples. This chain uses TRBV18 with TRBJ1-1; TRBD1 agrees at 12 bases. The CDR3 DNA reads as TGTGCCAGCTCGCCTGGGACAGGGGGCTGGGACACTGAAGCTTTCTTT. Translating gives CASSPGTGGWDTEAFF.